The rows below give T cell receptor beta chains drawn from one sample of a study of blood T cells in healthy people across ages. A single record per CDR3 protein comes from TCRdb applying MiXCR to the 5' RACE reads. The repertoire holds about 630,000 distinct CDR3 sequences, with around a fifth as singletons. Sequencing input: blood. Source of these receptors: a man aged 70 or older in good health. The CDR3 runs from the conserved cysteine through the conserved F or W. D genes are given only for firm matches. Part of the rows lack a size; the others show once, few, many or a class for expanded clones.

>TRBD2|TRBV4-1|TRBJ2-7|NA
TGCGCCAGCAGCCACCCGGGACTACTTACCTACGAGCAGTACTTC
CASSHPGLLTYEQYF
>TRBD1|TRBV7-9|TRBJ1-1|few
TGTGCCAGCAACCCAGGACAGGGCAGGAGCACTGAAGCTTTCTTT
CASNPGQGRSTEAFF
>NA|TRBV2|TRBJ2-7|NA
TGTGCCAGCAGTGAAGCAGCGTCCCCGTGGGAGCGGGTCTACCACGAGCAGTACTTC
CASSEAASPWERVYHEQYF
>TRBD1|TRBV7-9|TRBJ1-3|NA
TGTGCCAGCAGCTTAGGGTTTGGACAGGGTGAAAACACCATATATTTT
CASSLGFGQGENTIYF
>TRBD2|TRBV20-1|TRBJ2-1|NA
TGCAGTGCTAGACACCGGACTAGCCCGAATGAGCAGTTCTTC
CSARHRTSPNEQFF
>NA|TRBV4-2|TRBJ2-1|NA
TGTGCCAGCAGCCAGGGGGAAGCGTACAATGAGCAGTTCTTC
CASSQGEAYNEQFF
>TRBD2|TRBV20-1|TRBJ2-1|NA
TGCAGTGCTAGAGGGGGACTAGCGGGACGTTACAATGAGCAGTTCTTC
CSARGGLAGRYNEQFF
>TRBD2|TRBV15|TRBJ2-3|NA
TGTGCCACCAGCCCTGCCCTGGGACTAGCGGGGTTCACAGATACGCAGTATTTT
CATSPALGLAGFTDTQYF
>TRBD1|TRBV20-1|TRBJ2-5|NA
TGCAGTGCTCCCGGACAGGGGCGAGATACCCAGTACTTC
CSAPGQGRDTQYF
>TRBD2|TRBV10-2|TRBJ2-7|NA
TGCGCCAGCATCCCAGCGGGAGGATCCTACGAGCAGTACTTC
CASIPAGGSYEQYF
>NA|TRBV6-1|TRBJ1-2|few
TGTGCCAGCAGTGAAGCGGGACACCTCTATGGCTACACCTTC
CASSEAGHLYGYTF
>TRBD2|TRBV3-1|TRBJ2-1|few
TGTGCCAGCAGCCAAGTCCCTAGCGGGAGTTTTGGAGAGCAGTTCTTC
CASSQVPSGSFGEQFF
>NA|TRBV7-3|TRBJ2-1|NA
TGTGCCAGCAGCTTAGAGGCAAGCTCCTACAATGAGCAGTTCTTC
CASSLEASSYNEQFF
>NA|TRBV29-1|TRBJ2-2|many
TGCAGCGTCGGTGCTAACACCGGGGAGCTGTTTTTT
CSVGANTGELFF
>NA|TRBV3-1|TRBJ2-1|few
TGTGCCAGCAGCCAAGTTCCAGGGCAGGAGCAGTTCTTC
CASSQVPGQEQFF
>TRBD1|TRBV5-1|TRBJ1-4|few
TGCGCCAGCAGCTTATTAGGGACAGGTTATAATGAAAAACTGTTTTTT
CASSLLGTGYNEKLFF
>NA|TRBV12-3/TRBV12-4|TRBJ1-1|few
TGTGTCAGCAGTTTTGTGAGCACTGAAGCTTTCTTT
CVSSFVSTEAFF
>NA|TRBV20-1|TRBJ2-5|NA
TGCAGTGCTAGACCGAGCGGTCACCTTATTCAAGAGACCCAGTACTTC
CSARPSGHLIQETQYF
>TRBD1|TRBV12-3/TRBV12-4|TRBJ2-3|NA
TGTGCCAGCAACCCCACAGGGGGCAGAGATGCGCAGTATTTT
CASNPTGGRDAQYF
>TRBD2|TRBV5-1|TRBJ2-3|NA
TGCGCCAGCAACCCGGGAGGATTAGCGGGATCTAGCACAGATACGCAGTATTTT
CASNPGGLAGSSTDTQYF
>TRBD2|TRBV4-1|TRBJ2-5|NA
TGCGCCAGCAGCCAGAGGACTAGCGGGGGGTATCAAGAGACCCAGTACTTC
CASSQRTSGGYQETQYF
>NA|TRBV29-1|TRBJ2-3|once
TGCAGCGTGGCCGGGGGCCCACGCACAGATACGCAGTATTTT
CSVAGGPRTDTQYF
>TRBD1|TRBV4-1|TRBJ1-5|few
TGCGCCAGCAGCTTGCAACAGGGGAGCAATCAGCCCCAGCATTTT
CASSLQQGSNQPQHF
>TRBD1|TRBV29-1|TRBJ1-2|many
TGCAGCGTTTGGACAGGGGGAGGCTATGGCTACACCTTC
CSVWTGGGYGYTF
>NA|TRBV3-1|TRBJ1-2|NA
TGTGCCAGCGGCCTCCAGACGGGAGCTAACTATGGCTACACCTTC
CASGLQTGANYGYTF
>TRBD2|TRBV27|TRBJ2-5|NA
TGTGCCAGCAGTTCTGGACAGACTGAGGGACTAGCGGGAGTGAGGTACTTC
CASSSGQTEGLAGVRYF
>TRBD2|TRBV5-6|TRBJ2-7|NA
TGTGCCAGCAGAGGACTAGCGGGAGGTTTAGCCTACGAGCAGTACTTC
CASRGLAGGLAYEQYF
>TRBD1|TRBV4-1|TRBJ2-3|NA
TGCGCCAGCAGGAAGAGGGGCAGGGGGAGAGAGACCCAGTACTTT
CASRKRGRGRETQYF
>NA|TRBV28|TRBJ2-5|few
TGTGCCAGCAGCTCTATTAGAGCTGAGTGGTTCTTC
CASSSIRAEWFF
>TRBD2|TRBV29-1|TRBJ2-1|NA
TGCAGCGTAGGACTAGCGAACAATGAGCAGTTCTTC
CSVGLANNEQFF
>NA|TRBV3-1|TRBJ1-1|few
TGTGCCAGCAGCATCGAAGGCAGGGGATGGGCTTTCTTT
CASSIEGRGWAFF
>NA|TRBV20-1|TRBJ1-5|few
TGCAGTGCTAGCTCTCCAGGGACTAATCAGCCCCAGCATTTT
CSASSPGTNQPQHF
>TRBD1|TRBV6-1|TRBJ1-2|few
TGTGCCAGCAGCCCTGAACGGGACAGGAGGTCCTATGGCTACACCTTC
CASSPERDRRSYGYTF
>TRBD1|TRBV5-1|TRBJ1-5|few
TGCGCCAGCACCCAGACAGGGGGGGACGGCCAGCCCCAGCATTTT
CASTQTGGDGQPQHF
>TRBD2|TRBV7-9|TRBJ2-1|few
TGTGCCAGCGGTTTAGCGGGTCTCGGTTACAATGAGCAGTTCTTC
CASGLAGLGYNEQFF
>TRBD2|TRBV27|TRBJ2-5|NA
TGTGCCAGCAGTTTTATGACTAGCGGGACCCATGAGCAGTACTTC
CASSFMTSGTHEQYF